The clone carrying this T cell receptor beta chain was recorded only once. This sample was included in a study of T cell repertoires in cytomegalovirus infection. The ends were cut back, 1 base at V and 9 bases at J, with 10 bases in the middle. This CDR3 has 13 residues. Germline V CDR1 and CDR2: LNHDA, SQIVND (reference sequence). TCRdb itself ran the reads through MiXCR, one entry per CDR3 protein. The sample carries a few hundred thousand distinct CDR3 sequences, about an eighth recorded once. The chain joins TRBV19 to TRBJ2-1; possibly TRBD1 or TRBD2 for D (5 bases each). Sequencing was carried out using PBMCs. The TCR comes from a human donor in good health (CMV status not recorded). Some clones in this sample may be carry-over from other donors' samples. Here the CDR3 DNA reads TGTGCCAGTAGTATAGGAGGGGTGGGTGAGCAGTTCTTC. Protein sequence: CASSIGGVGEQFF.